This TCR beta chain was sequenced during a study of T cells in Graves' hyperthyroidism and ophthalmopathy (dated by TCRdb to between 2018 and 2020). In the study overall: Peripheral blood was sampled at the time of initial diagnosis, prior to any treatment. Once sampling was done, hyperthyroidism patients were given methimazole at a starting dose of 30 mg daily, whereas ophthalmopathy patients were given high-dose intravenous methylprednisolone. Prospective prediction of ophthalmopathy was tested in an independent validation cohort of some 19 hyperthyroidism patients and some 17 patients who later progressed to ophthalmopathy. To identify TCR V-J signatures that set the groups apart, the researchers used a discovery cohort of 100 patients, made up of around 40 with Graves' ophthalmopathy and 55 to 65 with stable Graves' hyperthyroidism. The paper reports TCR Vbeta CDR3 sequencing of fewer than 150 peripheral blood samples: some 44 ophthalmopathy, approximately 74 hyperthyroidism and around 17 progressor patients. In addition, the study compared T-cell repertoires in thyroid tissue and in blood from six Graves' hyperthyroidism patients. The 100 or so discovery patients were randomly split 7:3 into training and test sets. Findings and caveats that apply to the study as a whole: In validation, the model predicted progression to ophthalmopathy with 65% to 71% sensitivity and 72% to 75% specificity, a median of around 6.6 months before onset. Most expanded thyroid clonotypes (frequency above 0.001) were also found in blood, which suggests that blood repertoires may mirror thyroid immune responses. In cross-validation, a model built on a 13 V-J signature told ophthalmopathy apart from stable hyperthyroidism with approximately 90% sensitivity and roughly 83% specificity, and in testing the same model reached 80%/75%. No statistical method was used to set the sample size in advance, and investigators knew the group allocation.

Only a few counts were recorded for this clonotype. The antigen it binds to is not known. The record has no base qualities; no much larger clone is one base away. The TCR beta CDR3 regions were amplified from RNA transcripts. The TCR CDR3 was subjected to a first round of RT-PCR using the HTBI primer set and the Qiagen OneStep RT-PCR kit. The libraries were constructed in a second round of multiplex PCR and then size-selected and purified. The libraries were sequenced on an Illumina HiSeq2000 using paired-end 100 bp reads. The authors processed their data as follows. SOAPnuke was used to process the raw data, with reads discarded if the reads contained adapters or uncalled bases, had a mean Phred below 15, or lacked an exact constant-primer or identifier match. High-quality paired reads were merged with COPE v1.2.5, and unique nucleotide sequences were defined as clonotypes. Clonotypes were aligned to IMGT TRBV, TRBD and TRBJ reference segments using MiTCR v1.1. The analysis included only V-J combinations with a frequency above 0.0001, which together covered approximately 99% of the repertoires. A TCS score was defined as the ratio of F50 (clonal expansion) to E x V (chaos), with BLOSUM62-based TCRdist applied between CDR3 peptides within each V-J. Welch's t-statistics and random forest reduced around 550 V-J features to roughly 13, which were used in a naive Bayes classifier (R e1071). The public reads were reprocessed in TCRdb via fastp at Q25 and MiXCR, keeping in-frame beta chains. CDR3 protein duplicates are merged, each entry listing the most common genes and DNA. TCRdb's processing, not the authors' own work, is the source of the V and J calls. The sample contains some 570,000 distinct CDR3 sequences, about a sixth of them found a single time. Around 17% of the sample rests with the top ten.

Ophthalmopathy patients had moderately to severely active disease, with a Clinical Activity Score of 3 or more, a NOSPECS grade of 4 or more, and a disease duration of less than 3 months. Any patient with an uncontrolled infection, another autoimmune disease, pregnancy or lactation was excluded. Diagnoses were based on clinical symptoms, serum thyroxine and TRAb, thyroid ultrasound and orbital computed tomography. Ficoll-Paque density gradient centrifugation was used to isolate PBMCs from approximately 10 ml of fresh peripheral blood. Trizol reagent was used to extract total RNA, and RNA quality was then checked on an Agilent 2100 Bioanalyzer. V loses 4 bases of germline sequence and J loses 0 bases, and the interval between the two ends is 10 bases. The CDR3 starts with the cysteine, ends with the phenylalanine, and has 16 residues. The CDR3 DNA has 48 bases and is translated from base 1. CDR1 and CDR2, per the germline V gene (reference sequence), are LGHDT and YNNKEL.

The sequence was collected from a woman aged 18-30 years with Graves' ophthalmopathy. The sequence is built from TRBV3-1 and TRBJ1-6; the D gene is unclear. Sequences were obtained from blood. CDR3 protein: CASSPTVSSYNSPLHF. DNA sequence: TGTGCCAGCAGCCCCACGGTTAGCTCCTATAATTCACCCCTCCACTTT.